This entry describes one TCR beta chain. Per the study methods: Amplification from reference gene primers served as the basis for estimated nucleated cell counts. Measured with immunoSEQ multiplex PCR; TCRdb has only the in-frame clones, and not every one. V and J calls and clone size are as listed in that table; D and trimming were resolved from the DNA. The sample records nearly 350,000 clones, approximately 87% being singletons. This CDR3 comprises 16 residues. V lost 2 bases to trimming and J lost 1 base; unmatched junction nucleotides: 7. Per germline, CDR1 SGHRS and CDR2 YFSETQ. Recruited during active infection, patients (from Seattle) were subsequently followed longitudinally. This entry is derived from a study of blood T cell repertoires in COVID-19. Overall study context: Samples taken during acute and convalescent COVID-19 were collected in the United States, Italy and Spain. PBMCs, B-cell-depleted T cells, or T cells provided the cDNA or gDNA that made up the material.

The chain links TRBV5-1 to TRBJ1-2, with 8 bases lining up with TRBD1. The clonotype originates from a woman aged 45-60 years with COVID-19, enrolled during active disease. The specimen sequenced was peripheral blood. The CDR3 nucleotides read TGCGCCAGCAGCTTAACGGGACAGGTTTTTAACTATGGCTACACCTTC. It encodes CASSLTGQVFNYGYTF.